Listed below are T cell receptor beta chains from one sample, sequenced in a study of T-cell reconstitution after alpha-beta-depleted transplantation in children. MiXCR was run by TCRdb on the PCR reads, yielding one entry per CDR3 protein. The sample yields around 700,000 distinct CDR3 sequences, about an eighth seen once. The sample consisted of PBMCs, taken before TCRalphabeta/CD19-depleted stem cell transplant. The receptors shown here come from a girl aged 2 to 10 with congenital amegakaryocytic thrombocytopenia, due to receive a stem cell transplant. CDR3s include the opening cysteine and the closing phenylalanine or tryptophan. D genes are given only for firm matches. Rows give clone size only sometimes, using once, few, many, or a class for an expanded clone.

J: TRBJ2-3
size: NA
D: NA
V: TRBV12-5
DNA: TGTGCCCCCTCGGCGGTTAGCACAGATACGCAGTATTTT
CDR3: CAPSAVSTDTQYF

J: TRBJ2-5
size: NA
D: TRBD2
V: TRBV29-1
DNA: TGCAGCGTTCGTCTGGGGAGCGGGGGGGAGACCCAGTACTTC
CDR3: CSVRLGSGGETQYF

J: TRBJ2-7
size: many
D: NA
V: TRBV5-5
DNA: TGTGCCAGCAGCTTGGACCCGCCATACGAGCAGTACTTC
CDR3: CASSLDPPYEQYF

J: TRBJ1-5
size: NA
D: NA
V: TRBV7-8
DNA: TGTGCCAGCAGCTTAGCGCACGGAGATCAGCCCCAGCATTTT
CDR3: CASSLAHGDQPQHF

J: TRBJ2-1
size: once
D: NA
V: TRBV20-1
DNA: TGCAGTGCTAACCCCACCAGGGGCGGGGGACGAAAGCAGTTCTTC
CDR3: CSANPTRGGGRKQFF

J: TRBJ1-4
size: few
D: TRBD1
V: TRBV12-3/TRBV12-4
DNA: TGTGCCAGCAGTGACATGGGACAGGGAAATGAAAAACTGTTTTTT
CDR3: CASSDMGQGNEKLFF

J: TRBJ2-3
size: many
D: TRBD2
V: TRBV10-3
DNA: TGTGCCATCAGTCTCCTAGCGGAGGGGATAGATACGCAGTATTTT
CDR3: CAISLLAEGIDTQYF

J: TRBJ2-1
size: NA
D: NA
V: TRBV7-3
DNA: TGTGCCAGCAGCTTAACGCTAGGGGCATACGAGTTCTTC
CDR3: CASSLTLGAYEFF

J: TRBJ2-7
size: many
D: NA
V: TRBV7-8
DNA: TGTGCCAGCAGCTACCCGGGACCCTACGAGCAGTACTTC
CDR3: CASSYPGPYEQYF

J: TRBJ2-1
size: few
D: TRBD2
V: TRBV20-1
DNA: TGCAGTGCTAGACTAACTGCCGGGACTAGTCCGGACAATGAGCAGTTCTTC
CDR3: CSARLTAGTSPDNEQFF

J: TRBJ1-5
size: once
D: NA
V: TRBV7-8
DNA: TGTGCCAGCAGCTTAAAAAGGTTTGGACAGCCCCAGCATTTT
CDR3: CASSLKRFGQPQHF

J: TRBJ2-1
size: NA
D: TRBD2
V: TRBV7-9
DNA: TGTGCCAGCAGCTGGACTAGCGGGAGTCCGAATGAGCAGTTCTTC
CDR3: CASSWTSGSPNEQFF

J: TRBJ2-7
size: many
D: NA
V: TRBV20-1
DNA: TGCAGTGCCCCCACGGGTCTAAAGCAGTACTTC
CDR3: CSAPTGLKQYF

J: TRBJ1-4
size: NA
D: TRBD1
V: TRBV5-6
DNA: TGTGCCAGCAGCGCTGCCGAACAGGGGCGTAGGAGTGAAAAACTGTTTTTT
CDR3: CASSAAEQGRRSEKLFF

J: TRBJ1-1
size: NA
D: NA
V: TRBV10-3
DNA: TGTGCCGCCAGTAGTTACACCGGTTTGAACACTGAAGCTTTCTTT
CDR3: CAASSYTGLNTEAFF

J: TRBJ1-1
size: many
D: NA
V: TRBV3-1
DNA: TGTGCCAGCAGCCAAGCTCTCGGTAGTAGGACTGAAGCTTTCTTT
CDR3: CASSQALGSRTEAFF

J: TRBJ2-5
size: NA
D: TRBD2
V: TRBV11-2
DNA: TGTGCCAGCAGCTTAGTCCGATGGGGACTAGCGGGAGGAATCCAAGAGACCCAGTACTTC
CDR3: CASSLVRWGLAGGIQETQYF

J: TRBJ1-2
size: many
D: NA
V: TRBV27
DNA: TGTGCCAGGGTATATGGCTACACCTTC
CDR3: CARVYGYTF

J: TRBJ2-1
size: many
D: NA
V: TRBV28
DNA: TGTGCCAGCAGTTCTTCCCTTTGGGAGCAGTTCTTC
CDR3: CASSSSLWEQFF

J: TRBJ2-3
size: few
D: NA
V: TRBV5-1
DNA: TGCGCCAGCAGCCGAGTAGGGGCAGATACGCAGTATTTT
CDR3: CASSRVGADTQYF

J: TRBJ1-5
size: many
D: NA
V: TRBV6-1
DNA: TGTGCCAGCAGCACGTCAGGGGTGCGGCCCCAGCATTTT
CDR3: CASSTSGVRPQHF

J: TRBJ2-7
size: many
D: NA
V: TRBV20-1
DNA: TGCAGTGCTAGTCATGGGGGCAACGAGCAGTACTTC
CDR3: CSASHGGNEQYF

J: TRBJ2-1
size: few
D: NA
V: TRBV30
DNA: TGTGCCTGGAGCTACTCTTCAGGTGCAAATGAGCAGTTCTTC
CDR3: CAWSYSSGANEQFF

J: TRBJ2-1
size: many
D: NA
V: TRBV5-1
DNA: TGCGCCAGCAGCTTGGAGCGCCTGACTGAGCAGTTCTTC
CDR3: CASSLERLTEQFF

J: TRBJ2-4
size: few
D: NA
V: TRBV21-1
DNA: TGTGCCAGCAGCAAAGGCGGAGACATTCAGTACTTC
CDR3: CASSKGGDIQYF

J: TRBJ2-5
size: NA
D: TRBD1
V: TRBV29-1
DNA: TGCAGCGCCGGACAGGAATTCCAAGAGACCCAGTACTTC
CDR3: CSAGQEFQETQYF

J: TRBJ1-5
size: few
D: NA
V: TRBV12-3/TRBV12-4
DNA: TGTGCCAGCCGAGATACCGGGGGCATCCAGCCCCAGCATTTT
CDR3: CASRDTGGIQPQHF

J: TRBJ2-2
size: many
D: TRBD1
V: TRBV12-3/TRBV12-4
DNA: TGTGCCAGCAGGGGACAGCGTATCGGGGAGCTGTTTTTT
CDR3: CASRGQRIGELFF

J: TRBJ2-7
size: NA
D: NA
V: TRBV4-1
DNA: TGCGCCAGCAGCACGCATGCCGCGAGGTACGAGCAGTACTTC
CDR3: CASSTHAARYEQYF

J: TRBJ2-1
size: few
D: NA
V: TRBV6-2/TRBV6-3
DNA: TGTGCCAGCAGTTACTTAGCCCGGGGGAACAATGAGCAGTTCTTC
CDR3: CASSYLARGNNEQFF

J: TRBJ1-1
size: NA
D: TRBD1
V: TRBV12-5
DNA: TGTGCTAGTGGCCCAGGGGGCACTGAAGCTTTCTTT
CDR3: CASGPGGTEAFF

J: TRBJ1-1
size: many
D: TRBD1
V: TRBV29-1
DNA: TGCAGCGTAGAGAACTGGACAGGGTTTATCGAAGCTTTCTTT
CDR3: CSVENWTGFIEAFF

J: TRBJ2-1
size: many
D: NA
V: TRBV9
DNA: TGTGCCAGCAGCGTAGTCGCGGAGGATGAGCAGTTCTTC
CDR3: CASSVVAEDEQFF

J: TRBJ2-1
size: few
D: NA
V: TRBV11-1
DNA: TGTGCCAGCAGCCCTAGTCCCGGTGGGTCACAGAACGGCTCCTACAATGAGCAGTTCTTC
CDR3: CASSPSPGGSQNGSYNEQFF

J: TRBJ2-1
size: many
D: TRBD2
V: TRBV20-1
DNA: TGCAGTGCAGGCAGGACTAGCGGGAGTGGTGAGCAGTTCTTC
CDR3: CSAGRTSGSGEQFF

J: TRBJ2-1
size: many
D: NA
V: TRBV12-3/TRBV12-4
DNA: TGTGCCAGCAGTCAGACTAGCTCCTACAATGAGCAGTTCTTC
CDR3: CASSQTSSYNEQFF

J: TRBJ2-5
size: many
D: NA
V: TRBV5-6
DNA: TGTGCCAGCAGCTTGTTGTTCCAGACGGGAGAGACCCAGTACTTC
CDR3: CASSLLFQTGETQYF

J: TRBJ2-7
size: NA
D: TRBD2
V: TRBV5-1
DNA: TGCGCCAGCAGCCAGGGACTAGCGGGAGCCGAGCAGTACTTC
CDR3: CASSQGLAGAEQYF

J: TRBJ2-7
size: few
D: NA
V: TRBV5-1
DNA: TGCGCCAGCAGATTGGCCAGGCACCCGGGGATCTACGAGCAGTACTTC
CDR3: CASRLARHPGIYEQYF

J: TRBJ2-7
size: many
D: TRBD2
V: TRBV7-2
DNA: TGTGCCAGCAGCTTGGGTGGACTAGCGGGACTCAACGAGCAGTACTTC
CDR3: CASSLGGLAGLNEQYF

J: TRBJ1-5
size: NA
D: NA
V: TRBV7-2
DNA: TGTGCCAGCAGCTACAACTTTCGGGGTTTCGACTTCCAGCCCCAGCATTTT
CDR3: CASSYNFRGFDFQPQHF

J: TRBJ2-1
size: many
D: NA
V: TRBV12-3/TRBV12-4
DNA: TGTGCCAGCACCAGGGGGGGAGCTTACAATGAGCAGTTCTTC
CDR3: CASTRGGAYNEQFF

J: TRBJ2-7
size: many
D: NA
V: TRBV10-3
DNA: TGTGCCATCAGTGAGCCCAAACGCCAATATTCCTACGAGCAGTACTTC
CDR3: CAISEPKRQYSYEQYF

J: TRBJ1-6
size: many
D: NA
V: TRBV7-8
DNA: TGTGCCAGCAGCTTAGCGCGCGACCTCCCCCTCCACTTT
CDR3: CASSLARDLPLHF

J: TRBJ1-1
size: many
D: TRBD1
V: TRBV20-1
DNA: TGCAGTGCCCCGGGACAGGTGAAGGCTGAAGCTTTCTTT
CDR3: CSAPGQVKAEAFF

J: TRBJ1-1
size: few
D: TRBD1
V: TRBV15
DNA: TGTGCCACCAGCTTCAGGACCGGGACAGCTCGGGGGACTTTCTTT
CDR3: CATSFRTGTARGTFF

J: TRBJ1-1
size: many
D: TRBD1
V: TRBV9
DNA: TGTGCCAGCAGCGGACAGGGCTTAGAAGCTTTCTTT
CDR3: CASSGQGLEAFF

J: TRBJ2-2
size: few
D: TRBD1
V: TRBV7-6
DNA: TGTGCCAGCAGCCTACTACAGGGGGCCGCCGGGGAGCTGTTTTTT
CDR3: CASSLLQGAAGELFF